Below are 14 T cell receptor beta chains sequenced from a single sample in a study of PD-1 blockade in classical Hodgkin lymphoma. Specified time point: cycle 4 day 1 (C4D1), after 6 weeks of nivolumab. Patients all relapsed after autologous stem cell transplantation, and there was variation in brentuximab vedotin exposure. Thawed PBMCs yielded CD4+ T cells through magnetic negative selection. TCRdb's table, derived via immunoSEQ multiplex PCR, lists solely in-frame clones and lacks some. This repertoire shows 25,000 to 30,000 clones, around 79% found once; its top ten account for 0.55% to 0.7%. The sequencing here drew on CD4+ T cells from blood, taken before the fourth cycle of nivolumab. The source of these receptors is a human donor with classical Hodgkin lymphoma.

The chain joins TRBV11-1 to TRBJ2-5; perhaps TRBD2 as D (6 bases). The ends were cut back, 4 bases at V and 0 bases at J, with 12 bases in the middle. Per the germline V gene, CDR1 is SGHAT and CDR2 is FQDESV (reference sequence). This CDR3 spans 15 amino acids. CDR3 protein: CASSSGRTNQETQYF. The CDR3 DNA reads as TGTGCCAGCAGCTCAGGGCGGACTAACCAAGAGACCCAGTACTTC.

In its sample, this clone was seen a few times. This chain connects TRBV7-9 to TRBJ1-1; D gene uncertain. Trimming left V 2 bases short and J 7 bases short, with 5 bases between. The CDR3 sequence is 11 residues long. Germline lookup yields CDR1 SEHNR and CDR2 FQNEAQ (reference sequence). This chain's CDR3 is CASSLWGEAFF. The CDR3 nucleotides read TGTGCCAGCAGCTTATGGGGTGAAGCTTTCTTT.

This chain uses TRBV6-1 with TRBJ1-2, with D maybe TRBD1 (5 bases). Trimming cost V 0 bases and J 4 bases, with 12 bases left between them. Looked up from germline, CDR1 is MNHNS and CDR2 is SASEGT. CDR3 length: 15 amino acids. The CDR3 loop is CASSEAGDGPYGYTF. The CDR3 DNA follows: TGTGCCAGCAGTGAAGCCGGGGACGGACCCTATGGCTACACCTTC.

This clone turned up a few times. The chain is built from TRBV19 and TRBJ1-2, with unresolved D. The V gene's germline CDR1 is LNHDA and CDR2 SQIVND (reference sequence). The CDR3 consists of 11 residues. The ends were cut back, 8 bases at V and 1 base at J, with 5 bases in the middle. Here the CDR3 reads CASQDNYGYTF. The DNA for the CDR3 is TGTGCCAGTCAGGATAACTATGGCTACACCTTC.

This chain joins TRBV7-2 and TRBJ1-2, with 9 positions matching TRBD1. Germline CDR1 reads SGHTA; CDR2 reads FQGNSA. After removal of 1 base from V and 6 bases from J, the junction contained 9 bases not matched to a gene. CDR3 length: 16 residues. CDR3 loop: CASSLEPGQGTNGYTF. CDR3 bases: TGTGCCAGCAGCTTAGAGCCGGGACAGGGAACGAATGGCTACACCTTC.

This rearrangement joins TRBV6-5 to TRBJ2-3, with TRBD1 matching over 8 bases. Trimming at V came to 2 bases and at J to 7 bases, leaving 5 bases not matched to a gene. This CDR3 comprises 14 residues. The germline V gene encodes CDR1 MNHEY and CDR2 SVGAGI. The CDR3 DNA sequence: TGTGCCAGCAGTTACGTCAGGGGGCAAAATACGCAGTATTTT. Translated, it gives CASSYVRGQNTQYF.

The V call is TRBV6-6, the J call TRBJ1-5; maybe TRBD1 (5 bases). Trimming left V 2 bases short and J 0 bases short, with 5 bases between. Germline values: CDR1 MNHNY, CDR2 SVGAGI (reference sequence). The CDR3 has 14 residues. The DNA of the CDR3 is TGTGCCAGCAGTTACAGGGGTAGCAATCAGCCCCAGCATTTT. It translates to CASSYRGSNQPQHF.

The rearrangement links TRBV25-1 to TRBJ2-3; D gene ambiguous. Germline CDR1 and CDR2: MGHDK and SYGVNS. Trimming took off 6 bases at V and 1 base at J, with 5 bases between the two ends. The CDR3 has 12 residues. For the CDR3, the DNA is TGTGCCAGCAGACCTGGCACAGATACGCAGTATTTT. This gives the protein CASRPGTDTQYF.

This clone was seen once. For the CDR3, the DNA is TGTGCCAGTAGTACATGGGGAACCCTCTATGGCTACACCTTC. It specifies CASSTWGTLYGYTF. The chain uses TRBV19 and TRBJ1-2; no clear D. The germline CDR1 and CDR2 sequences are LNHDA and SQIVND (reference sequence). CDR3 length: 14 residues. Trimming removed 4 bases at V and 4 bases at J, with 13 bases between. The full variable domain, rest sourced from reference TRBV19 and TRBJ1-2, is DGGITQSPKYLFRKEGQNVTLSCEQNLNHDAMYWYRQDPGQGLRLIYYSQIVNDFQKGDIAEGYSVSREKKESFPLTVTSAQKNPTAFYLCASSTWGTLYGYTFGSGTRLTVV.

CDR3 in amino acids: CASSRTGKGTQYF. In DNA form, the CDR3 reads TGTGCCAGCAGCAGGACAGGGAAAGGGACCCAGTACTTC. The gene calls are TRBV7-7 and TRBJ2-5, with 8 bases matching TRBD1. The CDR3 is 13 amino acids. The germline V gene has CDR1 SSHAT and CDR2 FNYEAQ (reference sequence). The V and J ends lost 5 bases and 7 bases, in that order; junction bases with no gene match: 6.

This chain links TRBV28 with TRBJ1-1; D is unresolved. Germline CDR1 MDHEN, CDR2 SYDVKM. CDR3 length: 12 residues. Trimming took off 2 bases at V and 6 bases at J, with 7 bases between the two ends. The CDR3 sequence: CASSLEVSEAFF. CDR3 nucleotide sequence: TGTGCCAGCAGTTTAGAGGTCTCTGAAGCTTTCTTT.

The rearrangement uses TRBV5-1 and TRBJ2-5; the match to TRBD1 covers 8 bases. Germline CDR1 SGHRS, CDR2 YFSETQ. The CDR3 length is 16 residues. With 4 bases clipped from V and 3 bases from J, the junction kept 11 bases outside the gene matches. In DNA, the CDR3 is TGCGCCAGCAGCGTGCTACGCCAGACAGGGGAAGAGACCCAGTACTTC. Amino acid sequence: CASSVLRQTGEETQYF.

Here the CDR3 DNA reads TGTGCCACCAGGGACAGGGCATACGAGCAGTACTTC. Encoded protein: CATRDRAYEQYF. This chain connects TRBV7-9 to TRBJ2-7, with 9 bases that match TRBD1. The germline V gene has CDR1 SEHNR and CDR2 FQNEAQ (reference sequence). V was pared by 10 bases and J by 4 bases, with 5 bases of the junction left unmatched. The CDR3 is 12 amino acids.

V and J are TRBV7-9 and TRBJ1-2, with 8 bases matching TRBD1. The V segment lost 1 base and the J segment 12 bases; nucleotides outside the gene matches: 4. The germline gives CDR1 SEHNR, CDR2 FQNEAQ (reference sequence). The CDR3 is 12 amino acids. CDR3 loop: CASSLETGVHTF. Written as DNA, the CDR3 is TGTGCCAGCAGCTTAGAGACAGGGGTCCACACCTTC.